This is a list of T cell receptor beta chains from one sample in a study of beta chain features in type 1 diabetes. TCRdb's table, derived via immunoSEQ multiplex PCR, lists solely in-frame clones and lacks some. The table records some 240,000 clones, 16% of them present only once. Sequencing was done on a sample of naive CD4+ T cells from blood. The receptor set was obtained from a man younger than 40 with type 1 diabetes. Each CDR3 is given with its conserved first and last residue. Fields, in order: J gene, clone size, D gene, V gene, CDR3 DNA, CDR3 protein. A D gene is named only where the DNA matches it firmly. The size of a clone is reported for some rows only, either as once, few or many, or as a class for expanded clones.

TRBJ2-1,few,TRBD2,TRBV15,TGTGCCACCAGCACTGATTCCGGGACTAGCGGGTACAATGAGCAGTTCTTC,CATSTDSGTSGYNEQFF
TRBJ2-5,few,NA,TRBV4-1,TGCGCCAGCAGCCATCCCGACAGGCAAGAGACCCAGTACTTC,CASSHPDRQETQYF
TRBJ2-1,NA,TRBD2,TRBV29-1,TGCAGCGTGGTAGCGGGAGTTACCTACAATGAGCAGTTCTTC,CSVVAGVTYNEQFF
TRBJ2-7,few,TRBD1,TRBV29-1,TGCAGCGTTCGGAGGACAGGGGGCCTCGGCAGGGACGAGCAGTACTTC,CSVRRTGGLGRDEQYF
TRBJ1-2,NA,TRBD1,TRBV9,TGTGCCAGCAGCGTCCACCCGGACAGGGTCGGGGATGGCTACACCTTC,CASSVHPDRVGDGYTF
TRBJ2-1,NA,NA,TRBV30,TGTGCCTGGACAGGCTATGGCGGCGGATCTGAGCAGTTCTTC,CAWTGYGGGSEQFF
TRBJ2-1,NA,TRBD2,TRBV9,TGTGCCAGCAGCCGGACTAGCGGGACAAATGAGCAGTTCTTC,CASSRTSGTNEQFF
TRBJ2-6,few,TRBD1,TRBV5-6,TGTGCCAGCAGCTTCTGGACAGGGTCTGGGGCCAACGTCCTGACTTTC,CASSFWTGSGANVLTF
TRBJ2-4,NA,NA,TRBV5-1,TGCGCCAGCAGCTTGCGGGGATCCCAAAACATTCAGTACTTC,CASSLRGSQNIQYF
TRBJ2-3,few,NA,TRBV19,TGTGCCAGTAATATCCCCGGGAGCGGAGATACGCAGTATTTT,CASNIPGSGDTQYF
TRBJ1-3,few,NA,TRBV21-1,TGTGCCAGCAGCGACGGACGGAACAAAGGAAACACCATATATTTT,CASSDGRNKGNTIYF
TRBJ1-5,few,NA,TRBV4-1,TGCGCCAGCAGCCAAGACAGGGTGGAGCAGCCCCAGCATTTT,CASSQDRVEQPQHF
TRBJ2-4,NA,TRBD1,TRBV28,TGTGCCAGCAGTGGACAGGGGTTAATTGAGGACATTCAGTACTTC,CASSGQGLIEDIQYF
TRBJ2-5,few,TRBD2,TRBV5-4,TGTGCCAGCGGAGGGACTAGCGGGAGGGCCGGAGAGACCCAGTACTTC,CASGGTSGRAGETQYF
TRBJ2-2,few,NA,TRBV15,TGTGCCACCAGCAGATCGCGAGCGAACACCGGGGAGCTGTTTTTT,CATSRSRANTGELFF
TRBJ2-1,few,NA,TRBV7-3,TGTGCCAGCAGCTTACGGCAGCCCAGTGAGCAGTTCTTC,CASSLRQPSEQFF
TRBJ2-1,few,TRBD1,TRBV29-1,TGCGTCGGGACAGATCCGTTCTTC,CVGTDPFF
TRBJ2-1,NA,TRBD2,TRBV9,TGTGCCAGCAGCCAGACTAGCGGGAGGCTTCCGGACAATGAGCAGTTCTTC,CASSQTSGRLPDNEQFF
TRBJ2-3,NA,NA,TRBV10-3,TGTGCCATTAGCGTGGGCGGGAGCACAGATACGCAGTATTTT,CAISVGGSTDTQYF